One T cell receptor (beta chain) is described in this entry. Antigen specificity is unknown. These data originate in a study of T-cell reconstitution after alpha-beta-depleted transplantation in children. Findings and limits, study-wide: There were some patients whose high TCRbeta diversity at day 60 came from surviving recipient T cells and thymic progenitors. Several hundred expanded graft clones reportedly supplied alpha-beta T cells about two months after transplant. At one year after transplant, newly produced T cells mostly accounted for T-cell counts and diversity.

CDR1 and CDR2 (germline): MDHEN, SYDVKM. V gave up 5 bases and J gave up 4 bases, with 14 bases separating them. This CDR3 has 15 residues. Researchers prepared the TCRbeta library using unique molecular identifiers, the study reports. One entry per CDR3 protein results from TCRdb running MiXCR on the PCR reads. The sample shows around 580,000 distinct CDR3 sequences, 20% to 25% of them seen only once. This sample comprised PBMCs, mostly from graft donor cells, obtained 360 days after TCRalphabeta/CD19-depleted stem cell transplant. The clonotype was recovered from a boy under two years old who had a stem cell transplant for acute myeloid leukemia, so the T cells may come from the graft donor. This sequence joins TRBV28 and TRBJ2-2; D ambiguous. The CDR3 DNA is TGTGCCAGCAGTCTACACCCTGAGAGCACCGGGGAGCTGTTTTTT. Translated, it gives CASSLHPESTGELFF.